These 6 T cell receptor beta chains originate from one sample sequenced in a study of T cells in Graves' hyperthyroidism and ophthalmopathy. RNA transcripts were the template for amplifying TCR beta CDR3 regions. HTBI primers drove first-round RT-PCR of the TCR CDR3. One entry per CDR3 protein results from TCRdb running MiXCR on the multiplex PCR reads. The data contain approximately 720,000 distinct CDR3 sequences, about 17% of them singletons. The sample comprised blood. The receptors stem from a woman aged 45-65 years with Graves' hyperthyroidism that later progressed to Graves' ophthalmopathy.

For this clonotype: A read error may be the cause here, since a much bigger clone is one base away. The CDR3 here is CASTRSSYNSPLHF. The CDR3 DNA is TGTGCCAGCACACGGAGCTCCTATAATTCACCCCTCCACTTT. The chain joins TRBV6-1 to TRBJ1-6; no firm D call. The CDR3 has 14 residues. Germline CDR1 reads MNHNS; CDR2 reads SASEGT. With 7 bases removed from V and 0 bases from J, the gap between germline ends came to 7 bases.

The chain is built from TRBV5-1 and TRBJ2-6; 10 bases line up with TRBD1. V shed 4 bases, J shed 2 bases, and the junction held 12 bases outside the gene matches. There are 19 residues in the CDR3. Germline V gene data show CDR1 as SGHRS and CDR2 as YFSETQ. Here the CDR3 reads CASSPKVPGQGTGANVLTF. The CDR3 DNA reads TGCGCCAGCAGCCCGAAAGTCCCGGGACAGGGGACTGGGGCCAACGTCCTGACTTTC.

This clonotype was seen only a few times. CDR3 amino acids: CASSEMRGSYNEQFF. The DNA for the CDR3 is TGTGCCAGCAGTGAAATGCGTGGCTCCTACAATGAGCAGTTCTTC. The rearrangement uses TRBV2 and TRBJ2-1; the D is unclear. V dropped 2 bases and J dropped 0 bases, with 8 bases sitting between them. The CDR3 runs to 15 residues. CDR1 and CDR2 (germline): SNHLY, FYNNEI. Supplemented by reference TRBV2 and TRBJ2-1, the full variable domain reads EPEVTQTPSHQVTQMGQEVILRCVPISNHLYFYWYRQILGQKVEFLVSFYNNEISEKSEIFDDQFSVERPDGSNFTLKIRSTKLEDSAMYFCASSEMRGSYNEQFFGPGTRLTVL.

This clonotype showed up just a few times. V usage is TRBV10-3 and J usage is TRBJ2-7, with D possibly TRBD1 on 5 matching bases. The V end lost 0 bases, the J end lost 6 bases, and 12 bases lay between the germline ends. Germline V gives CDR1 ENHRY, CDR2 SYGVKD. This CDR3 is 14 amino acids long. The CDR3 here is CAISESTQGVEQYF. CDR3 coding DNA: TGTGCCATCAGTGAGTCGACTCAAGGGGTCGAGCAGTACTTC.

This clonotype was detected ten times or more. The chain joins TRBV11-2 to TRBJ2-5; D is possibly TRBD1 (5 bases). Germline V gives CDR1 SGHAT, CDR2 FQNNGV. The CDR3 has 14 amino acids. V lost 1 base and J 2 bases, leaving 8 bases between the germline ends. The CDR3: CASSLVGLQETQYF. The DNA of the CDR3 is TGTGCCAGCAGCTTAGTGGGGCTACAAGAGACCCAGTACTTC.

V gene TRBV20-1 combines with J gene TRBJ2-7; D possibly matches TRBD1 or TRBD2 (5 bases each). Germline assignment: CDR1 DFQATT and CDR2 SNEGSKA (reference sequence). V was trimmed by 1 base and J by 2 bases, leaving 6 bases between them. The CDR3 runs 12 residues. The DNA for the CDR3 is TGCAGTGCTAGAGGGGGGACCTACGAGCAGTACTTC. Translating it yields CSARGGTYEQYF.